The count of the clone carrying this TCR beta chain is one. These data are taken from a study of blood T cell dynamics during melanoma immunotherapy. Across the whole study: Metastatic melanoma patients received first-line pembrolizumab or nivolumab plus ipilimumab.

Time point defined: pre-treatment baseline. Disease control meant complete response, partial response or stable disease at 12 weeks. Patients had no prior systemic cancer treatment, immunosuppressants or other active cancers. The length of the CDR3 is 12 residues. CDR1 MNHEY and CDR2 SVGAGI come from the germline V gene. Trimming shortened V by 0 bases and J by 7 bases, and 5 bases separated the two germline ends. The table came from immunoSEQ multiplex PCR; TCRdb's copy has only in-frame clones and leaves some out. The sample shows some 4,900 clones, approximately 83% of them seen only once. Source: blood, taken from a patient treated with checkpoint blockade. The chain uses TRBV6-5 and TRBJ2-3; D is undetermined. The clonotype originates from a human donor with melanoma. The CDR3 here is CASSYSGNTQYF. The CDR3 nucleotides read TGTGCCAGCAGTTACTCGGGGAATACGCAGTATTTT.